This TCR beta chain emerged from a study of cytomegalovirus exposure and HLA in healthy donors. Study conclusions and caveats: Donors were assumed by presence/absence analyses to have roughly uniform sequencing depth.

This PCR relied on a set of 60 Vbeta primers and 13 Jbeta primers. Only in-frame clones appear in the TCRdb table, and some are missing; sequencing was by immunoSEQ multiplex PCR. The profile shows about 160,000 clones, around 85% of them singletons. The donors (healthy individuals) were bone marrow donors. This clone was found a few times. Its cognate antigen is unknown. CDR1 is MNHEY, CDR2 SMNVEV, per germline (reference sequence). This CDR3 has 14 residues. Trimming pared 5 bases from V and 4 bases from J, leaving 14 bases between. The TCR was taken from a man in his forties in good health and CMV-seronegative. The chain combines TRBV27 with TRBJ1-1; D ambiguous. The material sequenced was PBMCs. The CDR3 nucleotides are TGTGCCAGCAGTACCGGCGGAGGGAGCACTGAAGCTTTCTTT. The encoded protein is CASSTGGGSTEAFF.